This T cell receptor (beta chain) was identified during a study of cytomegalovirus exposure and HLA in healthy donors. Whole-study context: Earlier, 110 million or so unique TCR beta sequences were recovered from approximately 180 million T cells by an analysis.

Overall study findings and caveats: 150 or so TCR beta chains were listed as cytomegalovirus-associated.

The study ran its PCR with 60 Vbeta and 13 Jbeta primers. Here immunoSEQ multiplex PCR was the method, and the copy in TCRdb shows in-frame clones only, minus some. The profile shows roughly 140,000 clones, 82% of them singletons. V was shortened by 4 bases and J by 7 bases, with 17 bases between the two germline ends. This CDR3 spans 16 amino acids. Per the germline V gene, CDR1 is MNHEY and CDR2 is SVGAGI. Worth noting for this clone: The antigen is not known.

The chain recombines TRBV6-5 with TRBJ1-6; perhaps TRBD1 as D (6 bases). The specimen sequenced was PBMCs. The TCR comes from a male donor in good health and CMV-seronegative. CDR3 in amino acids: CASSFVAGAENSPLHF. CDR3 DNA sequence: TGTGCCAGCAGTTTCGTCGCGGGGGCCGAGAATTCACCCCTCCACTTT.